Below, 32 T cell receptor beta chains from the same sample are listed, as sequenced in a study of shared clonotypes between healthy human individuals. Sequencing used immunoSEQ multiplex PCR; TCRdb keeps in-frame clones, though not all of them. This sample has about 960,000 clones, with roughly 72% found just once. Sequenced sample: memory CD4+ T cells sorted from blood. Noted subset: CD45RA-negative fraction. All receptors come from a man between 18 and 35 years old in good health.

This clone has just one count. The chain's CDR3 is CASRDRLAGAETQYF. The CDR3 DNA reads TGTGCCAGCAGAGACAGGCTAGCGGGGGCAGAGACCCAGTACTTC. The chain uses TRBV28 and TRBJ2-5; 10 positions agree with TRBD2. Germline V gives CDR1 MDHEN, CDR2 SYDVKM. The CDR3 is 15 amino acids. V was pared by 6 bases and J by 4 bases, with 8 bases of the junction left unmatched.

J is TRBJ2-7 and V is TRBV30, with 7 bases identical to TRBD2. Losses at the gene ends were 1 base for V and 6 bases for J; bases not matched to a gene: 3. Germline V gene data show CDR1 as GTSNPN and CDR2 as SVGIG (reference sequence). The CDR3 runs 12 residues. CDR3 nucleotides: TGTGCCTGGAGTGGGACTAGAGGCGAGCAGTACTTC. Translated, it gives CAWSGTRGEQYF.

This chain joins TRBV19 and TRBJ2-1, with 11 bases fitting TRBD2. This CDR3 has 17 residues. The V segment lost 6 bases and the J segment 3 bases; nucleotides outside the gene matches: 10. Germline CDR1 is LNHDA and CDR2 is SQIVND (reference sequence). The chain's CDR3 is CASSRGLAGANYNEQFF. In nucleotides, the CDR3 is TGTGCCAGTAGCCGAGGACTAGCGGGTGCTAACTACAATGAGCAGTTCTTC.

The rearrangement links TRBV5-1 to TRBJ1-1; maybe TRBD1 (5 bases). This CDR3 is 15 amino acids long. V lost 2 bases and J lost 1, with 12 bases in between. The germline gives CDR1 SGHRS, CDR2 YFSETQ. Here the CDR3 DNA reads TGCGCCAGCAGCTTCACTGGGACGGCGAACACTGAAGCTTTCTTT. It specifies CASSFTGTANTEAFF.

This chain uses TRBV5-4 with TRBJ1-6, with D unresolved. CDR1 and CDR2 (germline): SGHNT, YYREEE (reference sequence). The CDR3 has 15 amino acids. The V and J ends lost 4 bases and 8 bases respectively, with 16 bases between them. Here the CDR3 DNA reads TGTGCCAGCAGCCCATCCGGGAGGTTGGATTCACCCCTCCACTTT. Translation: CASSPSGRLDSPLHF.

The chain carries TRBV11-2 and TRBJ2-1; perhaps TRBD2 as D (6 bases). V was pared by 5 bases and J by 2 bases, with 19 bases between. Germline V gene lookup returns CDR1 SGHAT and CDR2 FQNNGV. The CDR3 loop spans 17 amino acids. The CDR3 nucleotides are TGTGCCAGCAGCCACACCCAGATCGGGAGCACCTACAATGAGCAGTTCTTC. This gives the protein CASSHTQIGSTYNEQFF. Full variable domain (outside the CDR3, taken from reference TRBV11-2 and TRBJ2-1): EAGVAQSPRYKIIEKRQSVAFWCNPISGHATLYWYQQILGQGPKLLIQFQNNGVVDDSQLPKDRFSAERLKGVDSTLKIQPAKLEDSAVYLCASSHTQIGSTYNEQFFGPGTRLTVL.

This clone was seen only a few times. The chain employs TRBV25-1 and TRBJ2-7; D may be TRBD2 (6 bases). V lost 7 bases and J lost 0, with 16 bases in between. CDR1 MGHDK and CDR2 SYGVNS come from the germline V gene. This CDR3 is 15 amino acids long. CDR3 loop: CASTPGDLSSYEQYF. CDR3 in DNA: TGTGCCAGCACCCCGGGGGACTTGAGCTCCTACGAGCAGTACTTC.

CDR3 nucleotides: TGTGCCAGCAGCTTCCTAGCGGGGGGGGCATTCCTAGCCAAAAACATTCAGTACTTC. Translating it yields CASSFLAGGAFLAKNIQYF. V and J are TRBV7-8 and TRBJ2-4; 12 nucleotides agree with TRBD2. Germline loops: CDR1 SGHVS, CDR2 FQNEAQ. The V segment lost 3 bases and the J segment 0 bases; nucleotides outside the gene matches: 9. This CDR3 has 19 amino acids. The entire variable domain, with the rest obtained from reference TRBV7-8 and TRBJ2-4, is as follows: GAGVSQSPRYKVAKRGQDVALRCDPISGHVSLFWYQQALGQGPEFLTYFQNEAQLDKSGLPSDRFFAERPEGSVSTLKIQRTQQEDSAVYLCASSFLAGGAFLAKNIQYFGAGTRLSVL.

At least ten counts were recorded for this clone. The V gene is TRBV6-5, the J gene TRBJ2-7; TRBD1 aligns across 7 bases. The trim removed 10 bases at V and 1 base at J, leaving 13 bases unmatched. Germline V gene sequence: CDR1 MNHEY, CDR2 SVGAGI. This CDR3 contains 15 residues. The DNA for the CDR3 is TGTGCCACCTATAAGAGACAGGGCACTTCCTACGAGCAGTACTTC. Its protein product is CATYKRQGTSYEQYF.

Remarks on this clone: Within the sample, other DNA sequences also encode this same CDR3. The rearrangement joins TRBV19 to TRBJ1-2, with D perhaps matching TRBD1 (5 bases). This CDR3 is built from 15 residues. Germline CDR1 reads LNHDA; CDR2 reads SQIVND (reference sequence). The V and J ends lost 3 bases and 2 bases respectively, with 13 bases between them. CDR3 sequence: CASSIDQGSNYGYTF. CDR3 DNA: TGTGCCAGTAGTATCGACCAGGGTTCCAACTATGGCTACACCTTC.

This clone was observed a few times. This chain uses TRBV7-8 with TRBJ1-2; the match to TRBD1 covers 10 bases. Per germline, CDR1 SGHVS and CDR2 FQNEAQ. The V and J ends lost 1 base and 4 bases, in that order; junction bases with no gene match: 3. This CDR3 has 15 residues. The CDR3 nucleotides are TGTGCCAGCAGCTTAGAGGGGACAGGGGTCTATGGCTACACCTTC. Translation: CASSLEGTGVYGYTF. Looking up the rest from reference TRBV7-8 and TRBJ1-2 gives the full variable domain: GAGVSQSPRYKVAKRGQDVALRCDPISGHVSLFWYQQALGQGPEFLTYFQNEAQLDKSGLPSDRFFAERPEGSVSTLKIQRTQQEDSAVYLCASSLEGTGVYGYTFGSGTRLTVV.

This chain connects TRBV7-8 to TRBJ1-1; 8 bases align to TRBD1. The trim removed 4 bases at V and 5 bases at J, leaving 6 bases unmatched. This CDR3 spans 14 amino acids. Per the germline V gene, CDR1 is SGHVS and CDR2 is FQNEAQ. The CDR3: CASSSGGRETEAFF. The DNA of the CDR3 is TGTGCCAGCAGCTCAGGGGGCAGGGAAACTGAAGCTTTCTTT.

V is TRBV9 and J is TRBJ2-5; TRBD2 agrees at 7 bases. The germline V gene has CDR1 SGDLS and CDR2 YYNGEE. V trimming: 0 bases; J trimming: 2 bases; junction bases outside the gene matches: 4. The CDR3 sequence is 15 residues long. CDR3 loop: CASSVGGRDQETQYF. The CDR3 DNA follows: TGTGCCAGCAGCGTAGGTGGGAGGGATCAAGAGACCCAGTACTTC.

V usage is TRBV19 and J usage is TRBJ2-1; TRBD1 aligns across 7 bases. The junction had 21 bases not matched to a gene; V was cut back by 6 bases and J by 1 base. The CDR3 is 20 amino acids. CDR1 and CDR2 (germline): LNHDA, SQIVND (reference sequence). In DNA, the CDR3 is TGTGCCAGTAGCAAGAGCGTCTTATTCCAACAGGGGACATCCTACAATGAGCAGTTCTTC. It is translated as CASSKSVLFQQGTSYNEQFF.

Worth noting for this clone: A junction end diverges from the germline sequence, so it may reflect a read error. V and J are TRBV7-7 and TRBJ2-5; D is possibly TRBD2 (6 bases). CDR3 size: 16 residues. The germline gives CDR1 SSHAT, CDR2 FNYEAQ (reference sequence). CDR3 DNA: TGTGCTAGCAGCTTAGCGCTGGGGGACTTACAAGAGACCCAGTACTTC. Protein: CASSLALGDLQETQYF.

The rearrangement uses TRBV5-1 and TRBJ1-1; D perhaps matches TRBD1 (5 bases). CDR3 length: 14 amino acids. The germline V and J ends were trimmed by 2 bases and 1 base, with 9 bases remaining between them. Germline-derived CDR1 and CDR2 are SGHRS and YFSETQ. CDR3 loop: CASSLYGQNTEAFF. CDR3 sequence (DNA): TGCGCCAGCAGCTTATATGGACAGAACACTGAAGCTTTCTTT.

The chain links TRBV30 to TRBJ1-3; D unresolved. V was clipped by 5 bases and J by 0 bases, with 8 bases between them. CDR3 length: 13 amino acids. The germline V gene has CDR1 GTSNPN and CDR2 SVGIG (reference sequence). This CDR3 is CAWGDLSGNTIYF. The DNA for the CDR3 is TGTGCCTGGGGGGATCTCTCTGGAAACACCATATATTTT.

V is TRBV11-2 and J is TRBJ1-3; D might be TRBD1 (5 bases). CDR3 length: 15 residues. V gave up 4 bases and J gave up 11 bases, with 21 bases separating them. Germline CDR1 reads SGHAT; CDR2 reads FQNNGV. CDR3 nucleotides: TGTGCCAGCAGCTCCAACAGGTTCTTAGGAGAAGCCATATATTTT. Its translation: CASSSNRFLGEAIYF.

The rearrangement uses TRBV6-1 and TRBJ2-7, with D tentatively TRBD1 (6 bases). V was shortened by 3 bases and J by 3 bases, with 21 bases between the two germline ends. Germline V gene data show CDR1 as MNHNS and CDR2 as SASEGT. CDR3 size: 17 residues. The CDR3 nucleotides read TGTGCCAGCAGTGATCATCGGACAGTCCCGATTATCTACGAGCAGTACTTC. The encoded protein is CASSDHRTVPIIYEQYF.

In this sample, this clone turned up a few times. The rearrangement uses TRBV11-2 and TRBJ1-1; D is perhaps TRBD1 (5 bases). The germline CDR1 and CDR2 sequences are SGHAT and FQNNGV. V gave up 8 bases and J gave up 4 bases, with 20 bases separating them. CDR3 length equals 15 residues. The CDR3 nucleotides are TGTGCCAGCCTGGCATACGGGACGGGTCCCACTGAAGCTTTCTTT. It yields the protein CASLAYGTGPTEAFF.

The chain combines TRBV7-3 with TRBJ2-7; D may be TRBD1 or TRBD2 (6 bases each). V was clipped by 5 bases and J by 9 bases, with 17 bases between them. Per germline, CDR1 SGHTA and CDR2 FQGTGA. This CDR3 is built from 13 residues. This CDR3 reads CASSEQGGNPQYF. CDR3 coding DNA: TGTGCCAGCAGCGAACAGGGCGGGAATCCGCAGTACTTC.

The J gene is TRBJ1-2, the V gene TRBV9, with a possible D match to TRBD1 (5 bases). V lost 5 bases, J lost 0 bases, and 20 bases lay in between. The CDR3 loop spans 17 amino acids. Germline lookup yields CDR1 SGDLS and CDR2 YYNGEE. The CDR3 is CASRIGGARAPNYGYTF. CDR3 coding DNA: TGTGCCAGCAGGATCGGAGGGGCGAGAGCACCTAACTATGGCTACACCTTC. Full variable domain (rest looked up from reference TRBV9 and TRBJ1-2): DSGVTQTPKHLITATGQRVTLRCSPRSGDLSVYWYQQSLDQGLQFLIQYYNGEERAKGNILERFSAQQFPDLHSELNLSSLELGDSALYFCASRIGGARAPNYGYTFGSGTRLTVV.

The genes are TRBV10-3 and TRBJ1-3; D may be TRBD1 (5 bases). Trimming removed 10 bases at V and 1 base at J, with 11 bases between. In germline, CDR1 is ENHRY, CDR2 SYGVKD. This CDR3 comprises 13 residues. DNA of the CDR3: TGTGCCAACCGGGACGGTTCTGGAAACACCATATATTTT. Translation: CANRDGSGNTIYF.

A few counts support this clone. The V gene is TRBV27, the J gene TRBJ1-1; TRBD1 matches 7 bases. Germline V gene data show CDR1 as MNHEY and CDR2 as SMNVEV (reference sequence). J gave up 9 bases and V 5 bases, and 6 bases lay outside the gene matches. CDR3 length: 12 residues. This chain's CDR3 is CASSQGGLKAFF. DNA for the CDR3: TGTGCCAGCAGTCAGGGGGGACTGAAAGCTTTCTTT.

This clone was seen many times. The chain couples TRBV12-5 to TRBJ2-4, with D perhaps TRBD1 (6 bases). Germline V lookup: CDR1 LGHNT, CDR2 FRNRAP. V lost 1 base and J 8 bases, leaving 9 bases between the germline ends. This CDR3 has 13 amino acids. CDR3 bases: TGTGCTAGTGGTTTGGCGAGGGGGTACATTCAGTACTTC. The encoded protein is CASGLARGYIQYF.

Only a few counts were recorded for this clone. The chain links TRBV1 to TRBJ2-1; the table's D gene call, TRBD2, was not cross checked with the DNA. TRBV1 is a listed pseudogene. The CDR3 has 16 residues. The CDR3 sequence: CTSSQERHHAENEQFF. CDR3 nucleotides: TGCACCAGCAGCCAAGAGAGGCACCACGCGGAAAATGAGCAGTTCTTC.

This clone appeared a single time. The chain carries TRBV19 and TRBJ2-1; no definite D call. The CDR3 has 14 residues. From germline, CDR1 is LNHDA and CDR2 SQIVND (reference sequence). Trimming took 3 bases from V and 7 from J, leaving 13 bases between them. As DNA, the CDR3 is TGTGCCAGTAGTATGAGACCCCTGGGGAATGAGCAGTTCTTC. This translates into CASSMRPLGNEQFF.

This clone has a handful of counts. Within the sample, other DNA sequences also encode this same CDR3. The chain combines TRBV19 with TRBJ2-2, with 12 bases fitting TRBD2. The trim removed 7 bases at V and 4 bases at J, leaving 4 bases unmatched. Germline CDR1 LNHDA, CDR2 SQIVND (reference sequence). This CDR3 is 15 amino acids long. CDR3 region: CASISGLAGTGELFF. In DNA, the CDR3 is TGTGCCAGTATCTCGGGACTAGCGGGCACCGGGGAGCTGTTTTTT.

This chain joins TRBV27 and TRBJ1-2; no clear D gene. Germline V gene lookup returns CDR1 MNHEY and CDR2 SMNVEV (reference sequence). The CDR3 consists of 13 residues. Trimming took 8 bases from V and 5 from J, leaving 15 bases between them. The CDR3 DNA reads TGTGCCAGCGCCGAAGGAGCACTATATGGCTACACCTTC. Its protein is CASAEGALYGYTF.

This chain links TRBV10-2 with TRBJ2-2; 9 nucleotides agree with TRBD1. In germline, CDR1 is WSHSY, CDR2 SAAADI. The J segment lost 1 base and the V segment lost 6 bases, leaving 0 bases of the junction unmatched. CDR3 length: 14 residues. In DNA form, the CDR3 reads TGCGCCAGCAGGGGACAGGGGAACACCGGGGAGCTGTTTTTT. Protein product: CASRGQGNTGELFF.

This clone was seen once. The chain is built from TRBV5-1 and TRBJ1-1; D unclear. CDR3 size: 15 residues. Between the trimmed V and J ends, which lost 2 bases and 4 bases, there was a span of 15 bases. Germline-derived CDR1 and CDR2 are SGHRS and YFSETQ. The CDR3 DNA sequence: TGCGCCAGCAGCTTTAGCACTACGGGGAGCACTGAAGCTTTCTTT. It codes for CASSFSTTGSTEAFF. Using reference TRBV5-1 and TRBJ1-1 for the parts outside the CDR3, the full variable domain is KAGVTQTPRYLIKTRGQQVTLSCSPISGHRSVSWYQQTPGQGLQFLFEYFSETQRNKGNFPGRFSGRQFSNSRSEMNVSTLELGDSALYLCASSFSTTGSTEAFFGQGTRLTVV.

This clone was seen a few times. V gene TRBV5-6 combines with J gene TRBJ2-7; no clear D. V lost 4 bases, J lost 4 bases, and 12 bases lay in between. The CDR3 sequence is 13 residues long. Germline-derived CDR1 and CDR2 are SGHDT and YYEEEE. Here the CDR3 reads CASSQIQEYEQYF. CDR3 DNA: TGTGCCAGCAGCCAGATTCAGGAATACGAGCAGTACTTC.